This passage covers 9 T cell receptor beta chains from one sample sequenced in a study of T-cell reconstitution after alpha-beta-depleted transplantation in children. The library targeted TCRbeta and was prepared with unique molecular identifiers. TCRdb fed the PCR reads into MiXCR, producing one record per CDR3 protein. The sample yields about 610,000 distinct CDR3 sequences, roughly 10% seen once. The material sequenced was PBMCs from the stem cell graft donor, taken from the stem cell graft. The source is a human donor who donated a stem cell graft to a child with acute myeloid leukemia.

The rearrangement links TRBV9 to TRBJ2-6; 12 bases line up with TRBD2. With 4 bases clipped from V and 0 bases from J, the junction kept 8 bases outside the gene matches. This CDR3 is built from 19 residues. CDR1 and CDR2 from the germline V gene are SGDLS and YYNGEE. The CDR3 reads CASSIRTSGVFSGANVLTF. The CDR3 bases are TGTGCCAGCAGCATCCGGACTAGCGGGGTCTTCTCTGGGGCCAACGTCCTGACTTTC.

The rearrangement joins TRBV15 to TRBJ2-1; 8 positions match TRBD2. The V gene end was trimmed by 2 bases and the J gene end by 5 bases; junction bases not matched to a gene: 8. Looked up from germline, CDR1 is LNHNV and CDR2 is YYDKDF (reference sequence). The CDR3 loop spans 16 amino acids. CDR3 region: CATSRSSSGNDNEQFF. DNA of the CDR3: TGTGCCACCAGCAGAAGTAGTAGCGGGAACGACAATGAGCAGTTCTTC.

The chain couples TRBV12-3 or TRBV12-4 to TRBJ2-1; TRBD2 matches at 14 bases. With V trimmed by 1 base and J by 2 bases, 10 bases remained unmatched. There are 20 residues in the CDR3. The CDR3 loop is CASSLVLRGLAGVAYNEQFF. For the CDR3, the DNA is TGTGCCAGCAGTTTAGTCTTGAGGGGACTAGCGGGAGTTGCCTACAATGAGCAGTTCTTC.

In its sample, this clonotype was seen many times. This sequence joins TRBV2 and TRBJ2-5, with TRBD2 matching over 8 bases. V lost 5 bases, J lost 1 base, and 6 bases stayed unmatched. Germline V gene sequence: CDR1 SNHLY, CDR2 FYNNEI. This CDR3 region has 15 residues. The CDR3 region is CASSFGLARQETQYF. CDR3 in DNA: TGTGCCAGCAGTTTTGGACTAGCCCGCCAAGAGACCCAGTACTTC. Drawing the rest from reference TRBV2 and TRBJ2-5, the complete variable domain is EPEVTQTPSHQVTQMGQEVILRCVPISNHLYFYWYRQILGQKVEFLVSFYNNEISEKSEIFDDQFSVERPDGSNFTLKIRSTKLEDSAMYFCASSFGLARQETQYFGPGTRLLVL.

Ten or more counts support this clonotype. The J gene is TRBJ2-3, the V gene TRBV4-2; D ambiguous. The CDR3 is made up of 12 amino acids. Germline assignment: CDR1 LGHNA and CDR2 YNFKEQ. V was shortened by 1 base and J by 6 bases, with 5 bases between the two germline ends. As DNA, the CDR3 is TGTGCCAGCAGCCAAGTCCCCGATACGCAGTATTTT. It yields the protein CASSQVPDTQYF.

This clonotype has more than one count but fewer than ten. The chain recombines TRBV2 with TRBJ2-2; 8 nucleotides agree with TRBD1. Looked up from germline, CDR1 is SNHLY and CDR2 is FYNNEI. This CDR3 comprises 14 residues. Trimming at V came to 5 bases and at J to 6 bases, leaving 5 bases not matched to a gene. CDR3 coding DNA: TGTGCCAGCAGTCGAGACAGGGGCCCCGGGGAGCTGTTTTTT. Translated, it gives CASSRDRGPGELFF.

This clonotype has a single count. The chain uses TRBV7-3 and TRBJ1-4; the D gene is possibly TRBD1 (6 bases). The V end lost 5 bases, the J end lost 5 bases, and 15 bases lay between the germline ends. In germline, CDR1 is SGHTA, CDR2 FQGTGA. The CDR3 has 15 residues. DNA of the CDR3: TGTGCCAGCAGCGCTACAGGGCGGGGGAATGAAAAACTGTTTTTT. Protein: CASSATGRGNEKLFF.

The chain links TRBV29-1 to TRBJ2-1; the D gene is possibly TRBD2 (5 bases). V was shortened by 6 bases and J by 2 bases, with 17 bases between the two germline ends. Germline V gene sequence: CDR1 SQVTM, CDR2 ANQGSEA. This CDR3 is 15 amino acids long. This CDR3 is CSVSGSEVAYNEQFF. The CDR3 DNA reads TGCAGCGTCAGTGGTTCGGAGGTGGCCTACAATGAGCAGTTCTTC.

This clonotype showed up just a few times. This rearrangement joins TRBV4-2 to TRBJ2-3; D is perhaps TRBD2 (6 bases). The CDR3 runs to 15 residues. V lost 2 bases and J 1 base, leaving 10 bases between the germline ends. Germline V lookup: CDR1 LGHNA, CDR2 YNFKEQ. CDR3 amino acids: CASSQQAGRTDTQYF. In nucleotides, the CDR3 is TGTGCCAGCAGCCAACAAGCGGGCCGCACAGATACGCAGTATTTT.